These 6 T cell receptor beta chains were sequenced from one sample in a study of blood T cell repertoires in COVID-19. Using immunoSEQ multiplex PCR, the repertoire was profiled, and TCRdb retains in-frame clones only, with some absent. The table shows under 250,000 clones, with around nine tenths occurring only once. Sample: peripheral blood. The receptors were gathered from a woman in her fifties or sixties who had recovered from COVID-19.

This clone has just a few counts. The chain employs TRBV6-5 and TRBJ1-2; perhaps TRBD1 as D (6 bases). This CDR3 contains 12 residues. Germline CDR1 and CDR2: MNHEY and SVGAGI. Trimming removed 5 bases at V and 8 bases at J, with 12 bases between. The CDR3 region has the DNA TGTGCCAGCAGTCCACAGGGTCGGGGCTACACCTTC. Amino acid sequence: CASSPQGRGYTF.

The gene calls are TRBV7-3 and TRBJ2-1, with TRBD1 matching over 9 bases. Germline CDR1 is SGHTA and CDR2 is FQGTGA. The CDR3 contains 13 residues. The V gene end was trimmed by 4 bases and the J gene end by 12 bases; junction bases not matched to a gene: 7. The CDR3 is CASSSDRGIGQFF. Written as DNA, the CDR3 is TGTGCCAGCAGCTCCGACAGGGGGATAGGGCAGTTCTTC.

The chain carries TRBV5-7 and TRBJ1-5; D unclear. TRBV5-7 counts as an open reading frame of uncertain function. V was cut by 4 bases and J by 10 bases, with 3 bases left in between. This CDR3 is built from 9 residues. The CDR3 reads CASSLPQHF. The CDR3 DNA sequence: TGTGCCAGCAGCCTTCCCCAGCATTTT.

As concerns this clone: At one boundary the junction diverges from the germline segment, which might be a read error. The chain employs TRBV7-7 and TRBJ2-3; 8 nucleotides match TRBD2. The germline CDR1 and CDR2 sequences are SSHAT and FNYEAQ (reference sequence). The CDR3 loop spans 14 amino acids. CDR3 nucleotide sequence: TGTGCTAGCAGCCCGGGACTAGATGCTGATACGCAGTATTTT. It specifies CASSPGLDADTQYF.

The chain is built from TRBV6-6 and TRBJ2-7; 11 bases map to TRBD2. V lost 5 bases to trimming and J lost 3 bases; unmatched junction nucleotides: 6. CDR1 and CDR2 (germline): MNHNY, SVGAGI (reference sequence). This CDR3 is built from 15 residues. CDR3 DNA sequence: TGTGCCAGCAGTCCGCGACTAGCGGGAATCTACGAGCAGTACTTC. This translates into CASSPRLAGIYEQYF.

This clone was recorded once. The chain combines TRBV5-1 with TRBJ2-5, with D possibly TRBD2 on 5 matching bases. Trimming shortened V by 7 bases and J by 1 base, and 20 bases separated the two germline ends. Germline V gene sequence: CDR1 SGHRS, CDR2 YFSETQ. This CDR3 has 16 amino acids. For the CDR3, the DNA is TGCGCCAGCTCCCGGGGAGTCCTGGGGTTCCAAGAGACCCAGTACTTC. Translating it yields CASSRGVLGFQETQYF.